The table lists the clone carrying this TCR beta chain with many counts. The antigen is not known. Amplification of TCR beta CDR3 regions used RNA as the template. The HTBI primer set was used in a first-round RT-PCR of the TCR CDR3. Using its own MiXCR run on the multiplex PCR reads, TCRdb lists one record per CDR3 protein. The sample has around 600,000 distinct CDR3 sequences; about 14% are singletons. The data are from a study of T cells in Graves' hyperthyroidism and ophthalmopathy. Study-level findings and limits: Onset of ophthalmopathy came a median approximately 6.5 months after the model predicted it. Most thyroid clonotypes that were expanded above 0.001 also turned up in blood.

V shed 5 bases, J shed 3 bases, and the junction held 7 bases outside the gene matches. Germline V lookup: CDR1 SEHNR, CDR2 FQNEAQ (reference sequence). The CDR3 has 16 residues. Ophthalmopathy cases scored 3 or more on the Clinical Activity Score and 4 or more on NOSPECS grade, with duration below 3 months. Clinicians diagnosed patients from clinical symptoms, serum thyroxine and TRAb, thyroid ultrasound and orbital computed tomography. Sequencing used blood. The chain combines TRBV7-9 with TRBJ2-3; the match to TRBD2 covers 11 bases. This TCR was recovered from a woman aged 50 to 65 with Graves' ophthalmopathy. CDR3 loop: CASSGSSGRATDTQYF. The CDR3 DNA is TGTGCCAGCAGCGGGAGTAGCGGGAGGGCAACAGATACGCAGTATTTT.